A single sample is the source of the 17 T cell receptor beta chains below, sequenced in a study of cytomegalovirus exposure and HLA in healthy donors. PCR involved 60 Vbeta and 13 Jbeta primers. The protocol was immunoSEQ multiplex PCR, while the TCRdb copy is restricted to in-frame clones and leaves out a portion. The sample has 130,000 to 150,000 clones, 70% to 80% seen once; the top ten hold 2.5% to 3.5%. The sequencing sample was made of PBMCs. These receptor sequences come from a female donor in good health and CMV-seronegative.

The J gene is TRBJ1-1, the V gene TRBV28, with TRBD1 matching over 9 bases. CDR3 length: 16 residues. Losses at the gene ends were 6 bases for V and 1 base for J; bases not matched to a gene: 9. The V gene's germline CDR1 is MDHEN and CDR2 SYDVKM. The CDR3 loop reads CASSRPGTGTNTEAFF. The CDR3 DNA is TGTGCCAGCAGCCGTCCCGGGACAGGGACGAACACTGAAGCTTTCTTT.

The CDR3 region is CASSEVAGELFF. CDR3 DNA: TGCGCCAGCAGCGAGGTGGCCGGGGAGCTGTTTTTT. J is TRBJ2-2 and V is TRBV5-1, with D uncertain. The germline V gene has CDR1 SGHRS and CDR2 YFSETQ. The CDR3 covers 12 residues. V was shortened by 4 bases and J by 6 bases, with 7 bases between the two germline ends.

V and J are TRBV5-1 and TRBJ1-2; 9 nucleotides line up with TRBD1. CDR1 is SGHRS, CDR2 YFSETQ, per germline. This CDR3 is 15 amino acids long. V shed 4 bases, J shed 8 bases, and the junction held 12 bases outside the gene matches. The CDR3 loop is CASSRDSGTGMGYTF. CDR3 bases: TGCGCCAGCAGCCGCGATTCCGGGACAGGGATGGGCTACACCTTC.

This sequence joins TRBV30 and TRBJ1-6, with D unclear. Germline CDR1 and CDR2: GTSNPN and SVGIG (reference sequence). V lost 0 bases and J lost 13, with 7 bases in between. CDR3 size: 11 residues. Written as DNA, the CDR3 is TGTGCCTGGAGTGTGGGGAGTCCCCTCCACTTT. Translation gives CAWSVGSPLHF. The whole variable domain, remainder taken from reference TRBV30 and TRBJ1-6, is SQTIHQWPATLVQPVGSPLSLECTVEGTSNPNLYWYRQAAGRGLQLLFYSVGIGQISSEVPQNLSASRPQDRQFILSSKKLLLSDSGFYLCAWSVGSPLHFGNGTRLTVT.

The rearrangement uses TRBV18 and TRBJ1-5, with a tentative D call TRBD1 (6 bases). The germline V gene encodes CDR1 KGHSH and CDR2 LQKENI. There are 16 residues in the CDR3. V dropped 1 base and J dropped 3 bases, with 13 bases sitting between them. The CDR3 spells CASSPRTATNNQPQHF. The CDR3 bases are TGTGCCAGCTCACCACGGACAGCAACAAACAATCAGCCCCAGCATTTT.

This chain uses TRBV2 with TRBJ2-1; D gene unclear. The germline V gene has CDR1 SNHLY and CDR2 FYNNEI. V was shortened by 7 bases and J by 7 bases, with 17 bases between the two germline ends. The CDR3 has 14 residues. The CDR3 loop reads CASTRRRYGNEQFF. In DNA form, the CDR3 reads TGTGCCAGCACGCGTCGCCGGTACGGTAATGAGCAGTTCTTC.

The rearrangement uses TRBV29-1 and TRBJ2-5, with TRBD2 identical over 14 bases. V dropped 5 bases and J dropped 7; count of bases not matched to a gene: 9. The germline gives CDR1 SQVTM, CDR2 ANQGSEA. The CDR3 is 15 amino acids. The CDR3 nucleotides are TGCAGCGTTCAGAAGGGACTAGCGGGGGCCGGGACCCAGTACTTC. Protein product: CSVQKGLAGAGTQYF.

The chain uses TRBV5-1 and TRBJ1-4, with D uncertain. Germline CDR1 and CDR2: SGHRS and YFSETQ. V shed 4 bases and J shed 0 bases, with 16 bases lying between them. This CDR3 region has 17 residues. The DNA for the CDR3 is TGCGCCAGCAGCCCTAGCGAAAACCTCGCAACTAATGAAAAACTGTTTTTT. This sequence encodes CASSPSENLATNEKLFF. Looking up the rest from reference TRBV5-1 and TRBJ1-4 gives the full variable domain: KAGVTQTPRYLIKTRGQQVTLSCSPISGHRSVSWYQQTPGQGLQFLFEYFSETQRNKGNFPGRFSGRQFSNSRSEMNVSTLELGDSALYLCASSPSENLATNEKLFFGSGTQLSVL.

The chain couples TRBV4-1 to TRBJ2-5; no clear D. This CDR3 has 17 amino acids. V dropped 0 bases and J dropped 3 bases, with 17 bases sitting between them. CDR1 and CDR2 from the germline V gene are MGHRA and YSYEKL. This CDR3 is CASSQDDTHAYKETQYF. The DNA for the CDR3 is TGCGCCAGCAGCCAAGATGATACTCATGCTTATAAAGAGACCCAGTACTTC.

This chain links TRBV18 with TRBJ1-5, with 9 bases identical to TRBD1. Trimming cost V 3 bases and J 6 bases; bases outside gene matches: 6. In germline, CDR1 is KGHSH, CDR2 LQKENI. This CDR3 has 15 residues. CDR3: CASSPRDRVGQPQHF. The CDR3 DNA follows: TGTGCCAGCTCACCCCGGGACAGGGTAGGTCAGCCCCAGCATTTT. Looking up the rest from reference TRBV18 and TRBJ1-5 gives the full variable domain: NAGVMQNPRHLVRRRGQEARLRCSPMKGHSHVYWYRQLPEEGLKFMVYLQKENIIDESGMPKERFSAEFPKEGPSILRIQQVVRGDSAAYFCASSPRDRVGQPQHFGDGTRLSIL.

The chain joins TRBV29-1 to TRBJ2-7, with 10 nucleotides matching TRBD1. Germline V CDR1 and CDR2: SQVTM, ANQGSEA. V lost 6 bases, J lost 7 bases, and 9 bases stayed unmatched. The CDR3 is 13 amino acids. The CDR3: CSVGQGRAGEQYF. The CDR3 region has the DNA TGCAGCGTGGGACAGGGGAGAGCGGGGGAGCAGTACTTC.

Notes on this clone: Relative to the germline gene, one junction end is altered; a read error may explain this. V usage is TRBV2 and J usage is TRBJ1-1, with 8 bases matching TRBD1. Germline CDR1 is SNHLY and CDR2 is FYNNEI. The CDR3 totals 15 residues. The CDR3 sequence is CASSFWTGQNTETFF. The DNA for the CDR3 is TGTGCCAGCAGTTTTTGGACAGGGCAGAACACTGAAACTTTCTTT.

The CDR3: CAINPSGGGNTIYF. In DNA, the CDR3 is TGTGCCATCAATCCGTCCGGAGGTGGAAACACCATATATTTT. V and J are TRBV10-3 and TRBJ1-3; D not resolved. The ends were cut back, 7 bases at V and 3 bases at J, with 13 bases in the middle. In germline, CDR1 is ENHRY, CDR2 SYGVKD. This CDR3 spans 14 amino acids.

The gene calls are TRBV9 and TRBJ1-1, with 10 bases matching TRBD1. Germline V gene lookup returns CDR1 SGDLS and CDR2 YYNGEE. The ends lost 6 bases at V and 5 bases at J; junction bases unmatched: 4. This CDR3 has 13 residues. The CDR3 loop is CASNLGQGTEAFF. CDR3 coding DNA: TGTGCCAGCAACTTGGGACAGGGGACTGAAGCTTTCTTT.

This sequence joins TRBV7-2 and TRBJ1-5; D not certain. CDR1 is SGHTA, CDR2 FQGNSA, per germline. V dropped 0 bases and J dropped 1 base, with 7 bases sitting between them. There are 15 residues in the CDR3. CDR3 nucleotide sequence: TGTGCCAGCAGCTTAGCCGGAGTGAGCAATCAGCCCCAGCATTTT. Translating gives CASSLAGVSNQPQHF.

In its sample, this clone ranks as medium-sized. CDR3 in amino acids: CASSPDGRGRDTQYF. In DNA, the CDR3 is TGTGCCAGCAGCCCTGATGGGCGGGGGCGAGATACGCAGTATTTT. The rearrangement joins TRBV9 to TRBJ2-3; D possibly corresponds to TRBD2 (7 bases). With 4 bases removed from V and 5 bases from J, the gap between germline ends came to 17 bases. The CDR3 length is 15 residues. Germline CDR1 reads SGDLS; CDR2 reads YYNGEE.

This clone showed up just a few times. The genes are TRBV27 and TRBJ1-5; D is possibly TRBD1 (5 bases). V shed 9 bases and J shed 4 bases, with 10 bases lying between them. This CDR3 is built from 12 residues. Germline CDR1 MNHEY, CDR2 SMNVEV (reference sequence). The CDR3 is CASRTQNQPQHF. In DNA, the CDR3 is TGTGCCAGTCGGACACAGAATCAGCCCCAGCATTTT.